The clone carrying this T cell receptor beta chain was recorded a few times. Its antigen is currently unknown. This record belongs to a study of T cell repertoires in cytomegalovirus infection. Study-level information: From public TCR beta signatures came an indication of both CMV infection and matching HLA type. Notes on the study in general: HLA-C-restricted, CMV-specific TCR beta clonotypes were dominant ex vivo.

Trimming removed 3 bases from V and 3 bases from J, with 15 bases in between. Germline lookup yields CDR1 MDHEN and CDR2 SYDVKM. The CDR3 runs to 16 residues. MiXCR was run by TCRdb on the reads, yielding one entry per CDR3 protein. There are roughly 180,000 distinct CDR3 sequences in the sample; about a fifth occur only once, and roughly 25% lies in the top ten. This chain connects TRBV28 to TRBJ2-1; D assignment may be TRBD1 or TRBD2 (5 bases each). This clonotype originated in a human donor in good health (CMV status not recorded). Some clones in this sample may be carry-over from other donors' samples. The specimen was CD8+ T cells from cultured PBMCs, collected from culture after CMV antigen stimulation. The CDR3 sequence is CASSFLGRDLYNEQFF. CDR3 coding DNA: TGTGCCAGCAGTTTTCTGGGCCGGGACCTCTACAATGAGCAGTTCTTC.